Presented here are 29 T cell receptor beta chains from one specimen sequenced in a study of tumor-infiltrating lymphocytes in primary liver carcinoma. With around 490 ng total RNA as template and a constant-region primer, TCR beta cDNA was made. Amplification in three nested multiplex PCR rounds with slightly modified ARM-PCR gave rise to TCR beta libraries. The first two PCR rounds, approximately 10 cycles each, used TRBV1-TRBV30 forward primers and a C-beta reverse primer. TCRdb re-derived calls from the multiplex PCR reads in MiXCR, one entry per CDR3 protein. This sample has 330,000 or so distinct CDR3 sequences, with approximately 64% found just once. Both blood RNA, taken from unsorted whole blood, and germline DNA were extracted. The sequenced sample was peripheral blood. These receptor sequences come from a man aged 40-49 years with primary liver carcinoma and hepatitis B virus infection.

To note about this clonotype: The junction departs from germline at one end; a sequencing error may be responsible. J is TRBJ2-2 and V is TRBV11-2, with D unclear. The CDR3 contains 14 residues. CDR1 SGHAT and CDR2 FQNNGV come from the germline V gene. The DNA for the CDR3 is TGTGCCATCAGCTCACGCACGTCAGGCGGGGAGCTGTTTTTT. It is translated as CAISSRTSGGELFF.

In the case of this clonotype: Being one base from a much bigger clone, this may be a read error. CDR3 sequence: CPSSNARGQSEAFF. The CDR3, as DNA: TGTCCCAGCAGTAATGCCAGGGGGCAGAGTGAAGCTTTCTTT. This chain joins TRBV6-5 and TRBJ1-1, with TRBD1 identical over 8 bases. The V gene's germline CDR1 is MNHEY and CDR2 SVGAGI. The CDR3 has 14 residues.

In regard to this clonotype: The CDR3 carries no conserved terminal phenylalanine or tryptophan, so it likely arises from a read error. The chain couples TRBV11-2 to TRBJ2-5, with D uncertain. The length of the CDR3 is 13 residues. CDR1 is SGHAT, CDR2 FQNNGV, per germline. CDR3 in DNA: TGTGTCGGCAGCTTTAGCAGAAGAGAGACCCAGTACTTA. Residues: CVGSFSRRETQYL.

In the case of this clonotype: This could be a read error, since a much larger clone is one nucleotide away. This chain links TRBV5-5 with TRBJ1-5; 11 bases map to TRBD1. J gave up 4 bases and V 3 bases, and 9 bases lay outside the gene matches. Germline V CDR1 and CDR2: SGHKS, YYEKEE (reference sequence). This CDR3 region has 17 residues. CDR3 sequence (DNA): TGTGCCAGCAGCTCTTTTCCCGGGACAGGGGGTAATCAGCCCCAGCATTTT. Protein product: CASSSFPGTGGNQPQHF.

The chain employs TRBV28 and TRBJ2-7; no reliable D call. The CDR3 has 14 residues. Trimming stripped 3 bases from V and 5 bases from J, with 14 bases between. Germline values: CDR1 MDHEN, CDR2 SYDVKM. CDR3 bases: TGTGCCAGCAGTTTCCCGGGTCTAGAAGACGAGCAGTACTTC. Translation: CASSFPGLEDEQYF.

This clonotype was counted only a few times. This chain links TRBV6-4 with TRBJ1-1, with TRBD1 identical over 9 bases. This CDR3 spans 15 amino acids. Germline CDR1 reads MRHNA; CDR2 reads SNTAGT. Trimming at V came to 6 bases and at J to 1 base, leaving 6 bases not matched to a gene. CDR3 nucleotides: TGTGCCAGCAGACTTACGGGACAGGGGAACACTGAAGCTTTCTTT. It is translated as CASRLTGQGNTEAFF.

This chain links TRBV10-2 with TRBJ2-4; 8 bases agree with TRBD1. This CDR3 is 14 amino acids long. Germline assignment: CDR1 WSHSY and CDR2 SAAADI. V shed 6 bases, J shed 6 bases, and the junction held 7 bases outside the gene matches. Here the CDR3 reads CASRATGAGNIQYF. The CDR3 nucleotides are TGCGCCAGCAGAGCGACAGGGGCGGGAAACATTCAGTACTTC.

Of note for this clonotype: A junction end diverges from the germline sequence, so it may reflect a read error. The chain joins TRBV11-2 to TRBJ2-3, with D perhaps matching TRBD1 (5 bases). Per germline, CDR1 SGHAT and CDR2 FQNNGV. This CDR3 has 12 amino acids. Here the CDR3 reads CASRYDSSTQYF. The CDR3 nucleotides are TGCGCCAGCAGATACGACAGCAGTACGCAGTATTTT. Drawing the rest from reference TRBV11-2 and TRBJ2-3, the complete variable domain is EAGVAQSPRYKIIEKRQSVAFWCNPISGHATLYWYQQILGQGPKLLIQFQNNGVVDDSQLPKDRFSAERLKGVDSTLKIQPAKLEDSAVYLCASRYDSSTQYFGPGTRLTVL.

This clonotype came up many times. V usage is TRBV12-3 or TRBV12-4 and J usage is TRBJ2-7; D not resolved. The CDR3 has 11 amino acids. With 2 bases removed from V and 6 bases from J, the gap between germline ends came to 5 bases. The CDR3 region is CASSLISEQYF. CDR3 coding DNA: TGTGCCAGCAGTTTAATATCCGAGCAGTACTTC.

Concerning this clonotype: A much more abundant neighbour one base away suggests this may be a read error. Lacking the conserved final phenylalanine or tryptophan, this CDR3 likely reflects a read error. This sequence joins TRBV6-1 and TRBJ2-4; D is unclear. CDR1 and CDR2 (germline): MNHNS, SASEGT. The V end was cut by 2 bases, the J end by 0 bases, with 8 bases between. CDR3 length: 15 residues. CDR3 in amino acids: CASSEWHLAKNIQYL. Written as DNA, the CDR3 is TGTGCCAGCAGTGAATGGCACCTAGCCAAAAACATTCAGTACCTC.

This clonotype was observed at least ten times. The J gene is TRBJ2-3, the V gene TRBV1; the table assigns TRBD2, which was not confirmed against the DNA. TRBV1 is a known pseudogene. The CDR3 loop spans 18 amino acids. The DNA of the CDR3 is TGCACCAGCAGCCAAAGCACACGGACTAGCGGACACACAGATACGCAGTATTTT. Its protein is CTSSQSTRTSGHTDTQYF.

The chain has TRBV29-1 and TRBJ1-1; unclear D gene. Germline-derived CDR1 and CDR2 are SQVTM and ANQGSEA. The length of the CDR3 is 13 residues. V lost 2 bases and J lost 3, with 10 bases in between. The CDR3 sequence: CSVEIGRYTEAFF. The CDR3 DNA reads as TGCAGCGTTGAAATAGGGAGGTACACTGAAGCTTTCTTT.

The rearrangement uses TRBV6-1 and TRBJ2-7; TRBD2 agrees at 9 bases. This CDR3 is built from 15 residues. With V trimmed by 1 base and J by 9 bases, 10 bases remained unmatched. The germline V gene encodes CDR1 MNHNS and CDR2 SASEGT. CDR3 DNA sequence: TGTGCCAGCAGTGAAGTGACTAGCGGAAGTGACGGGCAGTACTTC. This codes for CASSEVTSGSDGQYF.

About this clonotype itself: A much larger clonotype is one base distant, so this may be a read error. CDR3 amino acids: CASSQGFRLKEQFF. The CDR3, as DNA: TGCGCCAGCAGCCAAGGATTTCGGCTCAAAGAGCAGTTCTTC. This rearrangement joins TRBV4-3 to TRBJ2-1, with D unclear. This CDR3 is built from 14 residues. CDR1 is LGHNA and CDR2 is YSLEER in the germline V gene. V lost 1 base to trimming and J lost 10 bases, with 14 bases between them.

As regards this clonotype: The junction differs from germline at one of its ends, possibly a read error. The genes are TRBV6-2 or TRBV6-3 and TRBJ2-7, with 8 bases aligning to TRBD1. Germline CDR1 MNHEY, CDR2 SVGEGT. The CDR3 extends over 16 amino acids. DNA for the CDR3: TGTCCCAGCAGGAAGGACAGGGTCCCGGGCCTCTACGAGCAGTACTTC. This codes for CPSRKDRVPGLYEQYF.

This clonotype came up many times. The CDR3 coding sequence is TGCGCCAGCAGCTTGGCAGGGACAGGGGGCGCAGAGACCCAGTACTTC. Its translation: CASSLAGTGGAETQYF. This chain uses TRBV5-1 with TRBJ2-5, with TRBD1 identical over 12 bases. Germline V lookup: CDR1 SGHRS, CDR2 YFSETQ. V shed 0 bases, J shed 4 bases, and the junction held 4 bases outside the gene matches. The CDR3 spans 16 residues.

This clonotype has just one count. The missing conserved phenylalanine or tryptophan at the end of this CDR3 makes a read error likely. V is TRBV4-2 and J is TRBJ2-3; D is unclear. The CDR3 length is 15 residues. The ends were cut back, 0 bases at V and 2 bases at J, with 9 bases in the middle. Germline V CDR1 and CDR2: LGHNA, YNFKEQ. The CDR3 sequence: CASSQDSRTTDTQYV. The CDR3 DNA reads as TGTGCCAGCAGCCAAGATAGTAGGACCACAGATACGCAGTATGTT.

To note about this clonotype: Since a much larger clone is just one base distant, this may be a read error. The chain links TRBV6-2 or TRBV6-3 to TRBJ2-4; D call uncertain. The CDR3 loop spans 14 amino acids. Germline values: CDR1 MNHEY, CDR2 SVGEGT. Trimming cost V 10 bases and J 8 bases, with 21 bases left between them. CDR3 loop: CANPPVPQLDIQYF. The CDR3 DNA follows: TGTGCCAACCCCCCAGTCCCACAATTGGACATTCAGTACTTC.

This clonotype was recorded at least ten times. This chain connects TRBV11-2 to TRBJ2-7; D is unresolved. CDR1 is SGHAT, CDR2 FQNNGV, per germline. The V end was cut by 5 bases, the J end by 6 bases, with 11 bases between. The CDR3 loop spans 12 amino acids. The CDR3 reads CASSEHSGEQYF. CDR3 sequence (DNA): TGTGCCAGCAGCGAACATAGTGGCGAGCAGTACTTC. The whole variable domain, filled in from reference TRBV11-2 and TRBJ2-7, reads EAGVAQSPRYKIIEKRQSVAFWCNPISGHATLYWYQQILGQGPKLLIQFQNNGVVDDSQLPKDRFSAERLKGVDSTLKIQPAKLEDSAVYLCASSEHSGEQYFGPGTRLTVT.

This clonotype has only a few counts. The CDR3 reads CASSLGGGRSTYNEQFF. DNA for the CDR3: TGTGCCAGCAGCTTAGGAGGCGGGAGGTCCACCTACAATGAGCAGTTCTTC. This chain uses TRBV13 with TRBJ2-1; 8 nucleotides align to TRBD2. The germline gives CDR1 PRHDT, CDR2 FYEKMQ (reference sequence). The trim removed 0 bases at V and 2 bases at J, leaving 6 bases unmatched. This CDR3 region has 17 residues.

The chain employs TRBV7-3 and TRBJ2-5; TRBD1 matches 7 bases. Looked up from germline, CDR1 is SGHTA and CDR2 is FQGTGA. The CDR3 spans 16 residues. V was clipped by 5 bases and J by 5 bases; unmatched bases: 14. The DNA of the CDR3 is TGTGCCAGCAGCAAGGCCGGGACAGCCGTTGGCGAGACCCAGTACTTC. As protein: CASSKAGTAVGETQYF.

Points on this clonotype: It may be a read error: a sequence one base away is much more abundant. CDR3 coding DNA: TGTGCCATCAGTAGCGCGGCTAACACAGATACGCAGTATTTT. Protein: CAISSAANTDTQYF. J is TRBJ2-3 and V is TRBV10-3; no clear D gene. V lost 5 bases, J lost 2 bases, and 11 bases lay in between. The CDR3 runs 14 residues. Germline values: CDR1 ENHRY, CDR2 SYGVKD.

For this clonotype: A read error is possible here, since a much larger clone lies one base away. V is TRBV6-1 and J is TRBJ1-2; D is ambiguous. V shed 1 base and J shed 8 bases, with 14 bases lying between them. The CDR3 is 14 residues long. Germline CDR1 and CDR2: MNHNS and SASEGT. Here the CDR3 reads CASSEEDPRSGYTF. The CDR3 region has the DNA TGTGCCAGCAGTGAAGAGGACCCCCGGTCGGGCTACACCTTC.

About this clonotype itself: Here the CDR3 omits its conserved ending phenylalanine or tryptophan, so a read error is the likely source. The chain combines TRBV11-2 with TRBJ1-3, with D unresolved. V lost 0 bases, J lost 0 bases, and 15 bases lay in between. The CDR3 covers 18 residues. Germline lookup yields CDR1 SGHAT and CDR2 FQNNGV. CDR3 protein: CASSLDQLFTHSGNTIYS. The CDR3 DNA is TGTGCCAGCAGCTTAGACCAGCTTTTCACCCACTCTGGAAACACCATATATTCT.

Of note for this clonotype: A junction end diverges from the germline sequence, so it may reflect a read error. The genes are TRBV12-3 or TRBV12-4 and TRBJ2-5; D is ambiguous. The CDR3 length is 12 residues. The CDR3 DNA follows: TGTGCCAGCAGCCCTCTTGAAGAGACCCAGCACTTC. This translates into CASSPLEETQHF.

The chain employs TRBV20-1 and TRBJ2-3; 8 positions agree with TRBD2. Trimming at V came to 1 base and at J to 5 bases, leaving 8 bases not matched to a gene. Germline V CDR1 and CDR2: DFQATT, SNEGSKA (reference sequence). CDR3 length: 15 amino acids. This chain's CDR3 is CSARGSQRELDTQYF. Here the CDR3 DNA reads TGCAGTGCTAGAGGGTCACAGCGGGAGTTAGATACGCAGTATTTT.

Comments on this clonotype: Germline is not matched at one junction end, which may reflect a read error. In DNA, the CDR3 is TGTACCAGCAGCCTAACAGGGGGGTATGAATCCTATAATTCACCCCTCCACTTT. It specifies CTSSLTGGYESYNSPLHF. This chain joins TRBV11-2 and TRBJ1-6, with 8 nucleotides matching TRBD1. The CDR3 spans 18 residues. CDR1 is SGHAT and CDR2 is FQNNGV in the germline V gene. The whole variable domain, filled in from reference TRBV11-2 and TRBJ1-6, reads EAGVAQSPRYKIIEKRQSVAFWCNPISGHATLYWYQQILGQGPKLLIQFQNNGVVDDSQLPKDRFSAERLKGVDSTLKIQPAKLEDSAVYLCTSSLTGGYESYNSPLHFGNGTRLTVT.

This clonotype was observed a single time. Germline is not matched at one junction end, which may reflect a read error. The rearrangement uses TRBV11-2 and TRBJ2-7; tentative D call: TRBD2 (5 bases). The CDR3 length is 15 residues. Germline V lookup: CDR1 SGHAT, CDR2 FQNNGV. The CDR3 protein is CVSSLEAGLTYEQYF. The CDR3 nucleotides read TGTGTCAGCAGCTTAGAAGCAGGACTTACCTACGAGCAGTATTTC.

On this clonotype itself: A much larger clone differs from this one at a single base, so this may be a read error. The CDR3 reads CANSSTGGFLQETQYF. For the CDR3, the DNA is TGCGCCAACAGCTCGACAGGGGGCTTCCTCCAAGAGACCCAGTACTTC. The chain employs TRBV5-1 and TRBJ2-5, with TRBD1 matching 10 bases. CDR1 SGHRS and CDR2 YFSETQ come from the germline V gene. There are 16 residues in the CDR3.